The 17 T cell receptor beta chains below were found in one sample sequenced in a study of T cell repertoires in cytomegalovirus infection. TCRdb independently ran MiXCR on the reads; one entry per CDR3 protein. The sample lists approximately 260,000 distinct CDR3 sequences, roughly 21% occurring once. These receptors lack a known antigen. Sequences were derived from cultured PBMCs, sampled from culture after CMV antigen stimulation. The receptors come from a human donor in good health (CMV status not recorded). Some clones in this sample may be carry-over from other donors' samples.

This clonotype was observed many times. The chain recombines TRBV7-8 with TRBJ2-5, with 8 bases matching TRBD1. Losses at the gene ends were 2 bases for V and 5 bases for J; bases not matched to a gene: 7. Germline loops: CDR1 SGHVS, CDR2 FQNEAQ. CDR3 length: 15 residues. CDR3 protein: CASSLRQGRTETQYF. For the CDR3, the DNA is TGTGCCAGCAGCTTACGACAGGGGAGGACGGAGACCCAGTACTTC.

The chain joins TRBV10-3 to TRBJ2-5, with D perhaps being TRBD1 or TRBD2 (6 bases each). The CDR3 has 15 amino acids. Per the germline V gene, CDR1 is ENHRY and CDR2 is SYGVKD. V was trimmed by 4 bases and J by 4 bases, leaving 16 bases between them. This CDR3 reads CAISVGGLRGETQYF. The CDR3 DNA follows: TGTGCCATCAGTGTCGGGGGCCTACGGGGAGAGACCCAGTACTTC.

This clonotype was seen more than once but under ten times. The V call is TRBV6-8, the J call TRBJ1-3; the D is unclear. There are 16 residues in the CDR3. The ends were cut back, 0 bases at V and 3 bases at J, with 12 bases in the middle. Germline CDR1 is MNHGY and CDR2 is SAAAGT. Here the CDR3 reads CASSYSSRLGGNTIYF. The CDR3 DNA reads TGTGCCAGCAGTTACTCGAGCCGGCTGGGTGGAAACACCATATATTTT.

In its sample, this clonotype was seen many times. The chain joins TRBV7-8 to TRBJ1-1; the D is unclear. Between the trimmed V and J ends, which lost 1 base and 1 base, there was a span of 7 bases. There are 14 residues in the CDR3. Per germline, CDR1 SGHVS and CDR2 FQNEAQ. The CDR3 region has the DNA TGTGCCAGCAGCTTAGTTGAGGAGAACACTGAAGCTTTCTTT. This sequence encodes CASSLVEENTEAFF.

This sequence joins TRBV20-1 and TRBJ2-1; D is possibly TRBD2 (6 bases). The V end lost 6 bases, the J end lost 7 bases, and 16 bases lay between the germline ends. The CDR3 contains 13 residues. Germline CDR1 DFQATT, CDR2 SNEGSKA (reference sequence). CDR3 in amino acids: CSAGEVWVNEQFF. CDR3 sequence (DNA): TGCAGTGCAGGGGAGGTCTGGGTGAATGAGCAGTTCTTC.

The CDR3 loop reads CASSQESNPGSNQPQHF. The DNA for the CDR3 is TGCGCCAGCAGCCAAGAATCCAACCCTGGTAGCAATCAGCCCCAGCATTTT. The J gene is TRBJ1-5, the V gene TRBV4-3; D is ambiguous. V shed 0 bases and J shed 0 bases, with 12 bases lying between them. Germline V gene sequence: CDR1 LGHNA, CDR2 YSLEER. The CDR3 spans 17 residues.

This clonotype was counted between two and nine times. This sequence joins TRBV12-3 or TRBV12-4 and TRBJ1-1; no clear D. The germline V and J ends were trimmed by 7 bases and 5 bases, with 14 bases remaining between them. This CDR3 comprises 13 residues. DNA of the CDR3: TGTGCCAGCAACCTAGGGCTTCGGACTGAAGCTTTCTTT. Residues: CASNLGLRTEAFF.

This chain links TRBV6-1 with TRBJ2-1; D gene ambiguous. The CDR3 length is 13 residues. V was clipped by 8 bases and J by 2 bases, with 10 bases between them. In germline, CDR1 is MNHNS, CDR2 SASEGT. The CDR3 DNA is TGTGCCAGCGTAAGGGATCCCTACAATGAGCAGTTCTTC. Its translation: CASVRDPYNEQFF.

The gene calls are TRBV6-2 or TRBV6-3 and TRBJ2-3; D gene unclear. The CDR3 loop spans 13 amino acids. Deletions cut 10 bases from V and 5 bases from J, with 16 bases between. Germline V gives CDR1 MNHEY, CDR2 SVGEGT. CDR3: CANAISWGDTQYF. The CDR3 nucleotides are TGTGCCAACGCAATATCCTGGGGAGATACGCAGTATTTT.

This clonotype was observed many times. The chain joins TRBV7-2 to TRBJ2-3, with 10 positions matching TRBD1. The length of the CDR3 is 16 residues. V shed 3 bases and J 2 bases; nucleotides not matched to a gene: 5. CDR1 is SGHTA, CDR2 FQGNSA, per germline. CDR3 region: CASSFWGTGVTDTQYF. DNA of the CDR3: TGTGCCAGCAGCTTTTGGGGGACAGGGGTCACAGATACGCAGTATTTT.

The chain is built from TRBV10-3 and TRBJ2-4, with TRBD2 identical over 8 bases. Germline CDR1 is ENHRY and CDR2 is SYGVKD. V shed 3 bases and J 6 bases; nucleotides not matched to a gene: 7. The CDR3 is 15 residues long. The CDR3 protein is CAISDGAGGLNIQYF. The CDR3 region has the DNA TGTGCCATCAGTGACGGCGCGGGAGGTTTAAACATTCAGTACTTC.

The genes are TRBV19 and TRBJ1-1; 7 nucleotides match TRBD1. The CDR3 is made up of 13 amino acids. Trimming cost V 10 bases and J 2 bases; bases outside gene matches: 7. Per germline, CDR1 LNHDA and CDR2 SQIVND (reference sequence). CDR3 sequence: CATEDRTNTEAFF. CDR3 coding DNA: TGTGCCACCGAGGACAGGACCAACACTGAAGCTTTCTTT.

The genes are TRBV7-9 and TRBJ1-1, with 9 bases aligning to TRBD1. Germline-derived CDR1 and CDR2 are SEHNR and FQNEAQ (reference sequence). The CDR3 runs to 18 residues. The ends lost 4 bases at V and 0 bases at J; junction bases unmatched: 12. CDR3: CASSSPTGGGSMNTEAFF. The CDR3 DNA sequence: TGTGCCAGCAGCTCCCCGACAGGGGGAGGCTCCATGAACACTGAAGCTTTCTTT.

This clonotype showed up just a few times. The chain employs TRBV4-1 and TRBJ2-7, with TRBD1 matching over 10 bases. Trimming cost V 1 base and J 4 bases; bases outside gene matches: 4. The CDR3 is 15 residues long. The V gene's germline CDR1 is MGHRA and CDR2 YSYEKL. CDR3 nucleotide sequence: TGCGCCAGCAGCCAAGGGACAGGGGGAAAATACGAGCAGTACGTC. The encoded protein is CASSQGTGGKYEQYV.

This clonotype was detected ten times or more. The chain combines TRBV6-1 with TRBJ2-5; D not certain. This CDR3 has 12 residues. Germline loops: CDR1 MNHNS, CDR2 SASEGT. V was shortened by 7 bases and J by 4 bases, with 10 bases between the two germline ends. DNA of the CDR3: TGTGCCAGCACCGAGAACATAGAGACCCAGTACTTC. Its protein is CASTENIETQYF.

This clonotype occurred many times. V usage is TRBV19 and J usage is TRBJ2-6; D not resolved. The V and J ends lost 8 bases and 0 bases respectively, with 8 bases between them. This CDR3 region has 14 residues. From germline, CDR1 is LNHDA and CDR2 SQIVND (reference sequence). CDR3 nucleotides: TGTGCCAGTCTCGAGGACTCTGGGGCCAACGTCCTGACTTTC. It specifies CASLEDSGANVLTF.

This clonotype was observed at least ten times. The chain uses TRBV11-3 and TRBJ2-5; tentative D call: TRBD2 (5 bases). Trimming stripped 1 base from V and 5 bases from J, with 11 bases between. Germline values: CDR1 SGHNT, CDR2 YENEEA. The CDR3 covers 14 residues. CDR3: CASSLARGSETQYF. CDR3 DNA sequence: TGTGCCAGCAGCTTAGCTCGAGGGTCGGAGACCCAGTACTTC.